These T cell receptor beta chains were read from a single sample in a study of blood T cell repertoires in COVID-19. Sequencing was performed with immunoSEQ multiplex PCR; in TCRdb, only in-frame clones are kept and a portion is missing. In the table there are roughly 76,000 clones, about nine tenths of which are singletons. Sequenced: peripheral blood. These receptors all stem from a woman between 18 and 29 years old with acute or convalescent COVID-19. The CDR3 runs from the conserved cysteine through the conserved F or W. Each record gives: V gene, J gene, CDR3 length, D gene, clone size, CDR3 DNA, CDR3 protein. A D gene is named only where the DNA matches it firmly. Expanded clones get a size class; other rows say once, few or many, or leave the size out.

v_call: TRBV28; j_call: TRBJ2-2; cdr3_length: 15; d_call: -; clone_size: -; cdr3_nt: TGTGCCAGCAGGCGGGGGCTTTCGAACACCGGGGAGCTGTTTTTT; cdr3_aa: CASRRGLSNTGELFF
v_call: TRBV5-1; j_call: TRBJ1-2; cdr3_length: 14; d_call: TRBD1; clone_size: -; cdr3_nt: TGCGCCAGCAGCTCTCGACAGGGGGCGGATGGCTACACCTTC; cdr3_aa: CASSSRQGADGYTF
v_call: TRBV6-2/TRBV6-3; j_call: TRBJ1-2; cdr3_length: 15; d_call: TRBD1; clone_size: -; cdr3_nt: TGTGCCAGCAGTTACTTGGGACAGGCTAACTATGGCTACACCTTC; cdr3_aa: CASSYLGQANYGYTF
v_call: TRBV5-1; j_call: TRBJ2-3; cdr3_length: 16; d_call: TRBD2; clone_size: -; cdr3_nt: TGCGCCAGCAGCTTGGCAAGCGGGGGGCGCACAGATACGCAGTATTTT; cdr3_aa: CASSLASGGRTDTQYF
v_call: TRBV7-9; j_call: TRBJ2-5; cdr3_length: 11; d_call: -; clone_size: once; cdr3_nt: TGTGCCATTACGACTGCTGAGACCCAGTACTTC; cdr3_aa: CAITTAETQYF
v_call: TRBV24-1; j_call: TRBJ1-1; cdr3_length: 15; d_call: TRBD1; clone_size: -; cdr3_nt: TGTGCCACCAGTGAAAGGACAGGGTCTCTCTCTGAAGCTTTCTTT; cdr3_aa: CATSERTGSLSEAFF
v_call: TRBV11-2; j_call: TRBJ2-1; cdr3_length: 16; d_call: TRBD2; clone_size: -; cdr3_nt: TGTGCCAGCAGCTTCGTCCTAGCGGGGGGGCAGAATGAGCAGTTCTTC; cdr3_aa: CASSFVLAGGQNEQFF
v_call: TRBV29-1; j_call: TRBJ2-1; cdr3_length: 14; d_call: TRBD2; clone_size: -; cdr3_nt: TGCAGCGCCGAGGGCAGCGGGAGCCGAAATGAGCAGTTCTTC; cdr3_aa: CSAEGSGSRNEQFF
v_call: TRBV29-1; j_call: TRBJ1-4; cdr3_length: 14; d_call: -; clone_size: -; cdr3_nt: TGCAGCGTGGGGAGTCTTGAACCTAATGAAAAACTGTTTTTT; cdr3_aa: CSVGSLEPNEKLFF
v_call: TRBV20-1; j_call: TRBJ2-5; cdr3_length: 13; d_call: -; clone_size: -; cdr3_nt: TGCAGTGCTAGTTCTGGGCGAGAAGAGACCCAGTACTTC; cdr3_aa: CSASSGREETQYF
v_call: TRBV18; j_call: TRBJ2-1; cdr3_length: 16; d_call: -; clone_size: -; cdr3_nt: TGTGCCAGCTCACAAGGCCACGGACACCTCAACAATGAGCAGTTCTTC; cdr3_aa: CASSQGHGHLNNEQFF
v_call: TRBV7-2; j_call: TRBJ2-2; cdr3_length: 14; d_call: TRBD2; clone_size: -; cdr3_nt: TGTGCCAGCAGCTCACCCGGACTAGCCGGGGAGCTGTTTTTT; cdr3_aa: CASSSPGLAGELFF
v_call: TRBV19; j_call: TRBJ1-1; cdr3_length: 12; d_call: TRBD1; clone_size: -; cdr3_nt: TGTGCCAGTACGACAGGGCCAACTGAAGCTTTCTTT; cdr3_aa: CASTTGPTEAFF
v_call: TRBV7-9; j_call: TRBJ1-4; cdr3_length: 15; d_call: TRBD1; clone_size: -; cdr3_nt: TGTGCCAGCAGCGCCATGGGACAGGCTAATGAAAAACTGTTTTTT; cdr3_aa: CASSAMGQANEKLFF
v_call: TRBV30; j_call: TRBJ1-2; cdr3_length: 16; d_call: -; clone_size: -; cdr3_nt: TGTGCCTGGAGGAGGCCGCAACAGGGCCTTTCGTATGGCTACACCTTC; cdr3_aa: CAWRRPQQGLSYGYTF
v_call: TRBV7-2; j_call: TRBJ1-4; cdr3_length: 15; d_call: TRBD1; clone_size: -; cdr3_nt: TGTGCCAGCAGCTTAGTAGCAGGGGGCAGGGAAAAACTGTTTTTT; cdr3_aa: CASSLVAGGREKLFF
v_call: TRBV7-9; j_call: TRBJ2-3; cdr3_length: 16; d_call: TRBD2; clone_size: -; cdr3_nt: TGTGCCAGCAGCTTTCTAGCGGGAATCAACACAGATACGCAGTATTTT; cdr3_aa: CASSFLAGINTDTQYF
v_call: TRBV2; j_call: TRBJ1-1; cdr3_length: 14; d_call: -; clone_size: -; cdr3_nt: TGTGCCAGCACCCAAGGAGGGTCGGGATCCGAAGCTTTCTTT; cdr3_aa: CASTQGGSGSEAFF
v_call: TRBV27; j_call: TRBJ2-2; cdr3_length: 15; d_call: -; clone_size: -; cdr3_nt: TGTGCCAGCAGCCAGACAGGACCTAACACCGGGGAGCTGTTTTTT; cdr3_aa: CASSQTGPNTGELFF
v_call: TRBV30; j_call: TRBJ2-2; cdr3_length: 14; d_call: -; clone_size: -; cdr3_nt: TGTGCCTGGAGTGGACAGAAATACACCGGGGAGCTGTTTTTT; cdr3_aa: CAWSGQKYTGELFF
v_call: TRBV5-1; j_call: TRBJ1-5; cdr3_length: 15; d_call: -; clone_size: -; cdr3_nt: TGCGCCAGCAGCTTGGGGCAGGGTGGCAATCAGCCCCAGCATTTT; cdr3_aa: CASSLGQGGNQPQHF
v_call: TRBV2; j_call: TRBJ1-5; cdr3_length: 14; d_call: -; clone_size: -; cdr3_nt: TGTGCCTGCCAAGACAGGTATAGCAATCAGCCCCAGCATTTT; cdr3_aa: CACQDRYSNQPQHF
v_call: TRBV5-1; j_call: TRBJ1-1; cdr3_length: 13; d_call: TRBD1; clone_size: -; cdr3_nt: TGCGCCAGCAGCTCGGGGCAGGGGGCGAAAGCTTTCTTT; cdr3_aa: CASSSGQGAKAFF
v_call: TRBV28; j_call: TRBJ1-6; cdr3_length: 15; d_call: -; clone_size: -; cdr3_nt: TGTGCCAGCAGTTCGGGATCGAGAAAGAATTCACCCCTCCACTTT; cdr3_aa: CASSSGSRKNSPLHF
v_call: TRBV5-6; j_call: TRBJ1-1; cdr3_length: 15; d_call: -; clone_size: -; cdr3_nt: TGTGCCAGCAGCTTGACGAGTTCGGGGTACGCTGAAGCTTTCTTT; cdr3_aa: CASSLTSSGYAEAFF
v_call: TRBV6-5; j_call: TRBJ1-6; cdr3_length: 14; d_call: -; clone_size: -; cdr3_nt: TGTGCCAGCAGTTACGTCAGCCCGGACATACCCCTCCACTTT; cdr3_aa: CASSYVSPDIPLHF
v_call: TRBV3-1/TRBV3-2; j_call: TRBJ1-1; cdr3_length: 12; d_call: -; clone_size: -; cdr3_nt: TGTGCCAGCAGCCAAGCAGGCTCTGAAGCTTTCTTT; cdr3_aa: CASSQAGSEAFF
v_call: TRBV11-3; j_call: TRBJ1-1; cdr3_length: 16; d_call: TRBD1; clone_size: -; cdr3_nt: TGTGCCAGCAGCCCGAGGACAGGGTTTGAGGGCACTGAAGCTTTCTTT; cdr3_aa: CASSPRTGFEGTEAFF
v_call: TRBV9; j_call: TRBJ1-1; cdr3_length: 13; d_call: -; clone_size: -; cdr3_nt: TGTGCCAGCAGCGAAGGAGGCGACACTGAAGCTTTCTTT; cdr3_aa: CASSEGGDTEAFF
v_call: TRBV27; j_call: TRBJ1-1; cdr3_length: 13; d_call: -; clone_size: -; cdr3_nt: TGTGCCTCAGGGTTCTCCTCCAACACTGAAGCTTTCTTT; cdr3_aa: CASGFSSNTEAFF
v_call: TRBV2; j_call: TRBJ1-1; cdr3_length: 14; d_call: TRBD1; clone_size: -; cdr3_nt: TGTGCCAGCAGCGTAGGACAGGGCCACACTGAAGCTTTCTTT; cdr3_aa: CASSVGQGHTEAFF
v_call: TRBV2; j_call: TRBJ2-1; cdr3_length: 16; d_call: TRBD2; clone_size: -; cdr3_nt: TGTGCCAGCAGTACTGAACTAGCGGGGGGGCTCTATGAGCAGTTCTTC; cdr3_aa: CASSTELAGGLYEQFF
v_call: TRBV4-1; j_call: TRBJ2-7; cdr3_length: 15; d_call: -; clone_size: -; cdr3_nt: TGCGCCAGCAAAAAGGGAGTAGTGTCTCGGGACGAGCAGTACTTC; cdr3_aa: CASKKGVVSRDEQYF
v_call: TRBV5-4; j_call: TRBJ2-1; cdr3_length: 14; d_call: TRBD1; clone_size: few; cdr3_nt: TGTGCCAGCAGCATAGGACAGGGAGTCAGTGAGCAGTTCTTC; cdr3_aa: CASSIGQGVSEQFF
v_call: TRBV6-2/TRBV6-3; j_call: TRBJ2-7; cdr3_length: 16; d_call: -; clone_size: once; cdr3_nt: TGTGCCAGCAGCAACATAACAGGTGCTCCCTCCTACGAGCAGTACTTC; cdr3_aa: CASSNITGAPSYEQYF
v_call: TRBV18; j_call: TRBJ2-7; cdr3_length: 15; d_call: TRBD1; clone_size: once; cdr3_nt: TGTGCCAGCTCGCTCGTAAAAGGGACAGCCGCAGAGCAGTACTTC; cdr3_aa: CASSLVKGTAAEQYF
v_call: TRBV9; j_call: TRBJ1-3; cdr3_length: 14; d_call: TRBD1; clone_size: -; cdr3_nt: TGTGCCAGCAATACAGGGGGCCTTGGAAACACCATATATTTT; cdr3_aa: CASNTGGLGNTIYF
v_call: TRBV19; j_call: TRBJ2-7; cdr3_length: 13; d_call: -; clone_size: few; cdr3_nt: TGTGCCAGTAGTGTCACTAGGGACTACGAGCAGTACTTC; cdr3_aa: CASSVTRDYEQYF
v_call: TRBV11-2; j_call: TRBJ1-1; cdr3_length: 15; d_call: TRBD1; clone_size: -; cdr3_nt: TGTGCCAGCAGCATTACTCGGACAGGGAACACTGAAGCTTTCTTT; cdr3_aa: CASSITRTGNTEAFF
v_call: TRBV28; j_call: TRBJ2-6; cdr3_length: 19; d_call: -; clone_size: -; cdr3_nt: TGTGCCAGCACCCCGGGGCGGGGCGCGGTCAAGTCTGGGGCCAACGTCCTGACTTTC; cdr3_aa: CASTPGRGAVKSGANVLTF
v_call: TRBV5-6; j_call: TRBJ1-2; cdr3_length: 14; d_call: -; clone_size: -; cdr3_nt: TGTGCCAGCAGCTTGGCCCGCCGTTCTGGCGGCTACACCTTC; cdr3_aa: CASSLARRSGGYTF
v_call: TRBV7-9; j_call: TRBJ2-1; cdr3_length: 14; d_call: -; clone_size: -; cdr3_nt: TGTGCCAGCAGCTTAGCGCTAGAAATCAGTGAGCAGTTCTTC; cdr3_aa: CASSLALEISEQFF